This TCR beta chain was profiled in a study of blood T cell repertoires in COVID-19. Trimming removed 4 bases from V and 4 bases from J, with 4 bases in between. Germline CDR1 MDHEN, CDR2 SYDVKM. The CDR3 consists of 11 residues. As handled by the study authors: Amplification of reference gene primers was used by the study to estimate nucleated cell counts. The method was immunoSEQ multiplex PCR; TCRdb's version includes in-frame clones alone and lacks a portion of them. That table furnishes V, J and clone size, whereas the DNA furnished D and trimming. This table holds 100,000 to 120,000 clones, about 85% found once.

The sequenced sample was peripheral blood. The chain is built from TRBV28 and TRBJ1-2; the D is unclear. The sequence was obtained from a woman aged 70-85 years with acute or convalescent COVID-19. This CDR3 reads CASSSVYGYTF. The CDR3 DNA is TGTGCCAGCAGTTCCGTCTATGGCTACACCTTC.